This T cell receptor (beta chain) is from a study of blood T cell repertoires in COVID-19 (dated by TCRdb to between 2020 and 2021). As for the study more broadly: Collaborator samples came from the United States, Italy and Spain and covered acute and convalescent phases of COVID-19. The prospective study material was composed of cDNA or gDNA derived from T cells, B-cell-depleted T cells, or PBMCs. Deeply sampled blood TCRbeta repertoires from subjects exposed to, actively infected with, or recovered from COVID-19 were included in the dataset. A freely available public database, intended as a resource for researchers studying the immune response to SARS-CoV-2, is where the repertoires were released. Sample metadata almost always included a de-identified subject ID, COVID-19 status, age in years and sex. Where available, HLA class I and class II types were taken from metadata supplied by the sample provider and were not determined by assay-based typing. Samples came from the ongoing ImmuneRACE study (first 160 participants) plus 1,254 subjects from 6 global collaborators.

V is trimmed back by 0 bases and J by 6 bases, and the junction contains 12 bases that no gene match accounts for. From a lookup of the germline V gene, CDR1 and CDR2 are ENHRY and SYGVKD. There are 17 amino acids in the CDR3, from cysteine to phenylalanine inclusive. Only the CDR3 portion is preserved as DNA: 51 bases, with reading frame beginning at the first base. The immunoSEQ Assay, a bias-controlled multiplex PCR, was used to amplify TCRbeta CDR3 regions from genomic DNA. Regarding the original processing steps: Nucleated cell counts per sample were estimated from amplification of reference gene primers within the assay. To quantify the absolute abundance of each unique TCRbeta CDR3 rearrangement, sequence reads were collapsed and filtered. For each sample, productive Simpson clonality was calculated as the square root of Simpson's diversity index over productive rearrangements. TCRdb limited this immuneACCESS table to in-frame rearrangements with V and J called. A share of clones is missing; checked studies link under half to unresolved V genes, and the rest is unexplained. The V and J calls and clone size are taken from that table; D and trimming were inferred from the DNA. The sample table lists approximately 56,000 clones, 80% to 85% of them with a count of one. The top ten hold over 10% of the sample.

Notes on this clone: It has no known antigen specificity. There are no base qualities to consult, and no much larger clone falls within one base.

Collaborating institutions collected whole blood in K2EDTA tubes following their own protocols. For TCRbeta analysis, collaborators shipped samples as frozen whole blood, isolated PBMCs, or DNA extracted from either of those sample types. Findings and caveats that apply to the study as a whole: How much clinical and demographic metadata was included differed by source and by participant, and the metadata was provided uncurated.

Sequencing input: peripheral blood. The rearrangement combines TRBV10-3 with TRBJ2-3, with 7 junctional bases fitting TRBD2. The origin of this receptor is a woman older than 75 with acute or convalescent COVID-19. The CDR3 region reads CAISESRNSGRRDTQYF. The bases are TGTGCCATCAGTGAGTCAAGGAATAGCGGGCGTCGGGATACGCAGTATTTT.